Reported below is one TCR beta chain. Only in-frame clones appear in the TCRdb table, and some are missing; sequencing was by immunoSEQ multiplex PCR. This table has over 60,000 clones, 85% to 90% appearing once. This CDR3 region has 14 residues. V shed 9 bases and J 5 bases; nucleotides not matched to a gene: 12. CDR1 MNHEY and CDR2 SMNVEV come from the germline V gene (reference sequence). This sample stems from a study of technical replicates of blood from a handful of donors. Sequenced input: PBMCs. This chain connects TRBV27 to TRBJ2-5; TRBD2 matches 7 bases. This receptor was taken from a human donor in good health. Some clones in this sample may be carry-over from other donors' samples. CDR3 region: CASSGREGRETQYF. In nucleotides, the CDR3 is TGTGCCAGTTCAGGGAGGGAGGGCCGGGAGACCCAGTACTTC.